This entry lists 18 T cell receptor beta chains sequenced from one sample in a study of breast tumors, draining lymph nodes, adjacent tissues. MiXCR, applied by TCRdb to the multiplex PCR reads, yields one record per CDR3 protein. This table holds 200,000 to 300,000 distinct CDR3 sequences, around 31% found once. The lymph nodes were axillary draining lymph nodes from breast cancer patients. Input material: axillary lymph node tissue. The receptors shown here come from a female donor with breast cancer. Some clones in this sample may be carry-over from other donors' samples.

At least ten counts were recorded for this clonotype. The chain is built from TRBV20-1 and TRBJ2-5; D is unresolved. Germline V gene sequence: CDR1 DFQATT, CDR2 SNEGSKA (reference sequence). Trimming shortened V by 6 bases and J by 0 bases, and 5 bases separated the two germline ends. The CDR3 covers 11 residues. The CDR3 protein is CSAQYQETQYF. Here the CDR3 DNA reads TGCAGTGCCCAGTACCAAGAGACCCAGTACTTC.

On this clonotype: A much larger clonotype is one base distant, so this may be a read error. The rearrangement links TRBV6-5 to TRBJ1-6; 7 bases align to TRBD1. Per the germline V gene, CDR1 is MNHEY and CDR2 is SVGAGI. With 0 bases clipped from V and 0 bases from J, the junction kept 11 bases outside the gene matches. The CDR3 is 20 amino acids. The CDR3 nucleotides are TGTGCCAGCAGTTACTCAGGGACAGCAAAACCCAGCTCCTATAATTCACCCCTCCACTTT. This translates into CASSYSGTAKPSSYNSPLHF.

This clonotype was detected a few times. This may stem from a read error, because a much larger clone lies one nucleotide away. The J gene is TRBJ2-6, the V gene TRBV6-6, with 7 bases that match TRBD2. Trimming cost V 5 bases and J 2 bases; bases outside gene matches: 6. Germline values: CDR1 MNHNY, CDR2 SVGAGI (reference sequence). The length of the CDR3 is 16 residues. The CDR3, as DNA: TGTGCCAGCAGTCGGGTAGCGGGTGCTGGGGCCAACGTCCTGACTTTC. Its translation is CASSRVAGAGANVLTF.

This clonotype was detected many times. V gene TRBV2 combines with J gene TRBJ1-6; D might be TRBD1 (6 bases). The CDR3 is 15 residues long. Trimming took off 8 bases at V and 9 bases at J, with 20 bases between the two ends. Per germline, CDR1 SNHLY and CDR2 FYNNEI. CDR3 in amino acids: CASGRDTSARSPLHF. The CDR3, as DNA: TGTGCCAGCGGCCGGGACACCAGCGCTCGTTCACCCCTCCACTTT. Using reference TRBV2 and TRBJ1-6 for the parts outside the CDR3, the full variable domain is EPEVTQTPSHQVTQMGQEVILRCVPISNHLYFYWYRQILGQKVEFLVSFYNNEISEKSEIFDDQFSVERPDGSNFTLKIRSTKLEDSAMYFCASGRDTSARSPLHFGNGTRLTVT.

This clonotype was counted many times. The chain joins TRBV6-5 to TRBJ1-4; possible D gene TRBD1, 5 bases. The CDR3 totals 14 residues. The germline V and J ends were trimmed by 4 bases and 7 bases, with 13 bases remaining between them. Germline CDR1 is MNHEY and CDR2 is SVGAGI. CDR3 nucleotide sequence: TGTGCCAGCAGTTTTCGGGGGTTGGGTGAAAAACTGTTTTTT. As protein: CASSFRGLGEKLFF.

This clonotype was observed a few times. This chain links TRBV27 with TRBJ1-5; TRBD1 aligns across 7 bases. Germline values: CDR1 MNHEY, CDR2 SMNVEV (reference sequence). The CDR3 is 14 amino acids. Germline trimming cut 3 bases from V and 4 bases from J; bases unmatched to any gene: 3. In nucleotides, the CDR3 is TGTGCCAGCAGTTTGCGGGACAGTAATCAGCCCCAGCATTTT. The encoded protein is CASSLRDSNQPQHF.

As for this clonotype: Relative to the germline gene, one junction end is altered; a read error may explain this. The chain carries TRBV12-3 or TRBV12-4 and TRBJ2-2; tentatively, D is TRBD1 or TRBD2 (5 bases each). The CDR3 totals 14 residues. CDR3 sequence: CASSPGANTGELLF. DNA of the CDR3: TGTGCCAGCAGCCCCGGGGCTAATACCGGGGAGCTGCTTTTT.

This clonotype occurred many times. The J gene is TRBJ2-7, the V gene TRBV20-1; 10 nucleotides line up with TRBD2. Germline lookup yields CDR1 DFQATT and CDR2 SNEGSKA (reference sequence). J gave up 0 bases and V 2 bases, and 4 bases lay outside the gene matches. There are 15 residues in the CDR3. CDR3 nucleotide sequence: TGCAGTGCTAGAAACCCTAGCGGGAGCTCCTACGAGCAGTACTTC. Translation gives CSARNPSGSSYEQYF.

This chain connects TRBV12-5 to TRBJ2-7, with D perhaps TRBD2 (5 bases). Trimming removed 3 bases at V and 6 bases at J, with 9 bases between. The CDR3 runs to 12 residues. Germline values: CDR1 LGHNT, CDR2 FRNRAP. For the CDR3, the DNA is TGTGCTAGTGGTTTCGTACGGGGCGAGCAGTACTTC. It encodes CASGFVRGEQYF.

This clonotype was seen many times. The chain employs TRBV12-3 or TRBV12-4 and TRBJ1-5; no clear D. Trimming pared 3 bases from V and 7 bases from J, leaving 10 bases between. The CDR3 is 13 amino acids. CDR3: CASSFVSGQPQHF. In DNA, the CDR3 is TGTGCCAGCAGTTTCGTCAGCGGACAGCCCCAGCATTTT.

This clonotype showed up just once. Given a much more abundant clone one base away, this may be a read error. V is TRBV4-1 and J is TRBJ2-5, with D tentatively TRBD2 (7 bases). CDR1 and CDR2 (germline): MGHRA, YSYEKL. This CDR3 is 15 amino acids long. The CDR3 DNA follows: TGTGCCAGCAGCCAACAGGGAGGGCTGGGGGGGACCCAGTACTTC. It specifies CASSQQGGLGGTQYF.

The CDR3 DNA is TGCGCCAGCAGCCAAGAAACAGTTATGAACACTGAAGCTTTCTTT. Translating it yields CASSQETVMNTEAFF. V usage is TRBV4-1 and J usage is TRBJ1-1; D is unresolved. Trimming took off 0 bases at V and 0 bases at J, with 8 bases between the two ends. Germline V gene lookup returns CDR1 MGHRA and CDR2 YSYEKL. The CDR3 runs to 15 residues.

This chain connects TRBV30 to TRBJ2-7; 9 nucleotides agree with TRBD2. The germline V gene has CDR1 GTSNPN and CDR2 SVGIG (reference sequence). V trimming: 0 bases; J trimming: 4 bases; junction bases outside the gene matches: 7. The CDR3 is 15 amino acids. CDR3 sequence reads: CAWSVDGREGYEQYF. The DNA for the CDR3 is TGTGCCTGGAGTGTAGACGGGCGGGAGGGGTACGAGCAGTACTTC.

The chain recombines TRBV7-9 with TRBJ2-1, with a possible D match to TRBD1 (6 bases). This CDR3 contains 15 residues. CDR1 is SEHNR and CDR2 is FQNEAQ in the germline V gene (reference sequence). The germline V and J ends were trimmed by 0 bases and 7 bases, with 13 bases remaining between them. CDR3 sequence reads: CASSLALGHANEQFF. The CDR3 nucleotides read TGTGCCAGCAGCTTAGCGCTGGGACACGCAAATGAGCAGTTCTTC.

To note about this clonotype: The CDR3 carries no conserved terminal phenylalanine or tryptophan, so it likely arises from a read error. CDR3 loop: CASSYTGMREETQYS. CDR3 coding DNA: TGTGCCAGCAGTTATACGGGAATGAGGGAAGAGACCCAGTACTCC. The V gene is TRBV6-2 or TRBV6-3, the J gene TRBJ2-5; D perhaps matches TRBD2 (5 bases). In germline, CDR1 is MNHEY, CDR2 SVGEGT. The ends were cut back, 3 bases at V and 3 bases at J, with 14 bases in the middle. CDR3 size: 15 residues.

This clonotype was detected many times. A read error is possible here, since a much larger clone lies one base away. The J gene is TRBJ2-2, the V gene TRBV5-6; possibly TRBD2 for D (5 bases). The V and J ends lost 0 bases and 4 bases respectively, with 19 bases between them. Germline V gene lookup returns CDR1 SGHDT and CDR2 YYEEEE. The CDR3 covers 18 residues. The CDR3: CASSLVSERAVGTGELFF. The DNA of the CDR3 is TGTGCCAGCAGCTTGGTTAGCGAGAGGGCAGTAGGCACCGGGGAGCTGTTTTTT.

Note on this clonotype: Possible read error: a much larger clone is one base away. The chain has TRBV11-2 and TRBJ2-2, with a tentative D call TRBD1 (7 bases). The CDR3 has 16 amino acids. The germline CDR1 and CDR2 sequences are SGHAT and FQNNGV. Written as DNA, the CDR3 is TGTGCCAGCAGCCGACAGGGCCTAGCGAACGCCGGGGAGCTGTTTTTT. Protein sequence: CASSRQGLANAGELFF. Drawing the rest from reference TRBV11-2 and TRBJ2-2, the complete variable domain is EAGVAQSPRYKIIEKRQSVAFWCNPISGHATLYWYQQILGQGPKLLIQFQNNGVVDDSQLPKDRFSAERLKGVDSTLKIQPAKLEDSAVYLCASSRQGLANAGELFFGEGSRLTVL.

This clonotype has ten or more counts. The chain is built from TRBV29-1 and TRBJ2-5, with 9 positions matching TRBD1. The CDR3 covers 14 residues. Losses at the gene ends were 4 bases for V and 5 bases for J; bases not matched to a gene: 8. Germline V gene sequence: CDR1 SQVTM, CDR2 ANQGSEA. DNA for the CDR3: TGCAGCGTTGGAGCAACAGGGGGCAGGGAGACCCAGTACTTC. The encoded protein is CSVGATGGRETQYF.